The 21 T cell receptor beta chains in this list originate from one sample, sequenced in a study of T-cell memory formation after mild COVID-19. TCRdb re-called the 5' RACE reads with MiXCR, one entry per CDR3 protein. Of roughly 110,000 distinct CDR3 sequences in the sample, approximately 15% were seen once. Sequencing was performed on PBMCs or a T cell subset sorted from them (not recorded which). The receptor source for this set is an adult woman who had mild COVID-19 (a few samples of this study predate the infection). Cell type and time point are not known.

This clonotype was observed a few times. The chain employs TRBV12-3 or TRBV12-4 and TRBJ2-3, with D perhaps TRBD1 (6 bases). This CDR3 has 15 amino acids. The ends were cut back, 0 bases at V and 1 base at J, with 8 bases in the middle. The CDR3 here is CASSLAAGGTDTQYF. The CDR3 nucleotides are TGTGCCAGCAGTTTAGCGGCAGGGGGCACAGATACGCAGTATTTT.

The chain uses TRBV9 and TRBJ1-2; no reliable D call. Germline assignment: CDR1 SGDLS and CDR2 YYNGEE. Trimming took off 3 bases at V and 8 bases at J, with 11 bases between the two ends. The CDR3 length is 12 residues. This CDR3 reads CASSDDTPGYTF. The CDR3 DNA follows: TGTGCCAGCAGCGACGACACCCCAGGCTACACCTTC.

This clonotype was picked up many times. The V gene is TRBV5-1, the J gene TRBJ2-1; the D is unclear. This CDR3 is 13 amino acids long. Per germline, CDR1 SGHRS and CDR2 YFSETQ. V lost 4 bases, J lost 0 bases, and 5 bases lay in between. The CDR3 reads CASSRLSYNEQFF. The DNA of the CDR3 is TGCGCCAGCAGCCGCCTCTCCTACAATGAGCAGTTCTTC.

The rearrangement links TRBV7-9 to TRBJ2-3; TRBD1 agrees at 12 bases. CDR3 length equals 14 residues. The J segment lost 6 bases and the V segment lost 5 bases, leaving 3 bases of the junction unmatched. CDR1 SEHNR and CDR2 FQNEAQ come from the germline V gene (reference sequence). Written as DNA, the CDR3 is TGTGCCAGCAGCCTGGGGACAGGGGGCGATACGCAGTATTTT. It encodes CASSLGTGGDTQYF.

The genes are TRBV7-6 and TRBJ2-1; no clear D gene. This CDR3 contains 13 residues. V shed 3 bases and J shed 5 bases, with 8 bases lying between them. Germline-derived CDR1 and CDR2 are SGHVS and FNYEAQ. The DNA for the CDR3 is TGTGCCAGCAGCTTCGGCGTACACAATGAGCAGTTCTTC. It encodes CASSFGVHNEQFF.

V gene TRBV6-4 combines with J gene TRBJ2-3; D uncertain. Trimming removed 2 bases from V and 1 base from J, with 7 bases in between. The CDR3 length is 14 residues. CDR1 is MRHNA, CDR2 SNTAGT, per germline. In DNA, the CDR3 is TGTGCCAGCAGTGACATGCAGGGCACAGATACGCAGTATTTT. Translated, it gives CASSDMQGTDTQYF.

The CDR3 is CSAQTFGRGGPLHF. The CDR3 bases are TGCAGTGCCCAGACCTTCGGCAGGGGGGGACCCCTCCACTTT. The genes are TRBV20-1 and TRBJ1-6, with TRBD1 matching over 7 bases. The V gene end was trimmed by 6 bases and the J gene end by 12 bases; junction bases not matched to a gene: 14. The CDR3 is 14 residues long. The germline V gene has CDR1 DFQATT and CDR2 SNEGSKA (reference sequence).

This clonotype was detected only a few times. V and J are TRBV9 and TRBJ2-7; the D gene is possibly TRBD1 (5 bases). The CDR3 is 15 residues long. Per the germline V gene, CDR1 is SGDLS and CDR2 is YYNGEE. V lost 4 bases to trimming and J lost 4 bases, with 18 bases between them. CDR3 nucleotide sequence: TGTGCCAGCAGCCCGATGGCAGGGAAAGATTACGAGCAGTACTTC. This encodes CASSPMAGKDYEQYF. Combining the CDR3 with reference TRBV9 and TRBJ2-7 gives the whole variable domain DSGVTQTPKHLITATGQRVTLRCSPRSGDLSVYWYQQSLDQGLQFLIQYYNGEERAKGNILERFSAQQFPDLHSELNLSSLELGDSALYFCASSPMAGKDYEQYFGPGTRLTVT.

V usage is TRBV19 and J usage is TRBJ2-6; no clear D gene. Trimming took off 9 bases at V and 3 bases at J, with 9 bases between the two ends. Germline assignment: CDR1 LNHDA and CDR2 SQIVND (reference sequence). CDR3 size: 13 residues. As DNA, the CDR3 is TGTGCCAGCCGAGATTTTGGGGCCAACGTCCTGACTTTC. It codes for CASRDFGANVLTF.

J is TRBJ2-1 and V is TRBV2; maybe TRBD2 (6 bases). Germline V gene data show CDR1 as SNHLY and CDR2 as FYNNEI. V was shortened by 8 bases and J by 8 bases, with 13 bases between the two germline ends. The CDR3 length is 12 residues. CDR3 DNA: TGTGCCAGCTCGACTAGTGTCGATGAGCAGTTCTTC. This encodes CASSTSVDEQFF.

This clonotype has just a few counts. V and J are TRBV7-6 and TRBJ1-3; D is ambiguous. The CDR3 length is 13 residues. Trimming pared 5 bases from V and 4 bases from J, leaving 9 bases between. Germline V CDR1 and CDR2: SGHVS, FNYEAQ. CDR3 region: CASSPILGNTIYF. The CDR3 DNA sequence: TGTGCCAGCAGCCCTATCCTGGGAAACACCATATATTTT.

This clonotype came up a few times. V usage is TRBV19 and J usage is TRBJ2-3, with unresolved D. The CDR3 has 16 amino acids. Germline loops: CDR1 LNHDA, CDR2 SQIVND (reference sequence). Deletions cut 0 bases from V and 1 base from J, with 11 bases between. The CDR3 DNA follows: TGTGCCAGTAGTATAGACCCCGTAGGCCGCACAGATACGCAGTATTTT. It codes for CASSIDPVGRTDTQYF.

The chain combines TRBV6-5 with TRBJ2-5, with unresolved D. Looked up from germline, CDR1 is MNHEY and CDR2 is SVGAGI. CDR3 length equals 15 residues. V shed 0 bases and J shed 1 base, with 9 bases lying between them. The CDR3 loop reads CASSYSVGSQETQYF. The CDR3 bases are TGTGCCAGCAGTTACTCGGTGGGCAGCCAAGAGACCCAGTACTTC.

The chain combines TRBV12-3 or TRBV12-4 with TRBJ2-1; D remains ambiguous. This CDR3 spans 13 amino acids. V was cut by 4 bases and J by 9 bases, with 13 bases left in between. CDR3 coding DNA: TGTGCCAGCAGTTCACGGATAGGGATTGAGCAGTTCTTC. This translates into CASSSRIGIEQFF.

This clonotype was seen a handful of times. The chain joins TRBV6-1 to TRBJ1-1; tentative D call: TRBD1 (6 bases). CDR1 is MNHNS, CDR2 SASEGT, per germline. The CDR3 sequence is 16 residues long. V lost 10 bases and J 3 bases, leaving 24 bases between the germline ends. The CDR3: CANTKILWGQDTEAFF. The CDR3 nucleotides read TGTGCCAACACGAAGATCCTTTGGGGGCAAGACACTGAAGCTTTCTTT.

This clonotype was detected a few times. The CDR3 here is CASSFDGQGGPDSPLHF. The CDR3 DNA reads as TGCGCCAGCAGCTTTGATGGACAGGGAGGCCCCGATTCACCCCTCCACTTT. This chain uses TRBV5-1 with TRBJ1-6; 8 bases match TRBD1. The CDR3 covers 17 residues. Germline values: CDR1 SGHRS, CDR2 YFSETQ. V was pared by 2 bases and J by 8 bases, with 12 bases of the junction left unmatched.

This clonotype was seen a few times. The chain recombines TRBV5-1 with TRBJ2-1; D is uncertain. Looked up from germline, CDR1 is SGHRS and CDR2 is YFSETQ. CDR3 length equals 13 residues. The V end was cut by 1 base, the J end by 6 bases, with 8 bases between. The CDR3 DNA sequence: TGCGCCAGCAGCTTGTGGCAGTCCAATGAGCAGTTCTTC. This gives the protein CASSLWQSNEQFF.

The chain couples TRBV24-1 to TRBJ2-1; D gene ambiguous. The CDR3 has 13 residues. Germline CDR1 reads KGHDR; CDR2 reads SFDVKD. The V end lost 4 bases, the J end lost 5 bases, and 8 bases lay between the germline ends. The CDR3 region is CATSESRHNEQFF. The CDR3 DNA is TGTGCCACCAGTGAGTCCAGGCACAATGAGCAGTTCTTC.

The chain has TRBV7-8 and TRBJ2-3; possibly TRBD1 for D (6 bases). Trimming shortened V by 1 base and J by 5 bases, and 16 bases separated the two germline ends. The CDR3 totals 16 residues. CDR1 and CDR2 from the germline V gene are SGHVS and FQNEAQ. CDR3: CASSLDIRGSGDTQYF. Written as DNA, the CDR3 is TGTGCCAGCAGCTTAGATATAAGGGGGTCAGGAGATACGCAGTATTTT. The full variable domain, in which reference TRBV7-8 and TRBJ2-3 provide the parts outside the CDR3, is GAGVSQSPRYKVAKRGQDVALRCDPISGHVSLFWYQQALGQGPEFLTYFQNEAQLDKSGLPSDRFFAERPEGSVSTLKIQRTQQEDSAVYLCASSLDIRGSGDTQYFGPGTRLTVL.

This clonotype was counted many times. This chain links TRBV9 with TRBJ2-3; D is ambiguous. Germline V lookup: CDR1 SGDLS, CDR2 YYNGEE. V lost 2 bases, J lost 0 bases, and 7 bases lay in between. This CDR3 spans 14 amino acids. The CDR3: CASSVVLSTDTQYF. The CDR3 DNA is TGTGCCAGCAGCGTGGTGTTAAGCACAGATACGCAGTATTTT.

The chain joins TRBV12-3 or TRBV12-4 to TRBJ2-2, with D possibly TRBD1 on 6 matching bases. This CDR3 has 17 amino acids. The V and J ends lost 6 bases and 5 bases respectively, with 22 bases between them. CDR3 DNA sequence: TGTGCCAGCAGCCAGCCACAGGGCTCCCCTCTGACCGGGGAGCTGTTTTTT. Translation gives CASSQPQGSPLTGELFF.